The T cell receptor (beta chain) described here comes from a study of T cell repertoires in cytomegalovirus infection. Overall study context: Matching HLA type and CMV infection were both indicated by public TCR beta signatures. Study-level findings and limits: Dominating the ex vivo response were TCR beta clonotypes that were CMV-specific and HLA-C-restricted. Summed frequency of shared TCR beta families picked out CMV carriers who also had the relevant HLA.

The germline V gene has CDR1 SGHVS and CDR2 FQNEAQ. The CDR3 has 13 amino acids. The V gene lost 2 bases and the J gene lost 5 bases, with 10 bases spanning the gap. Note on this clonotype: The antigen remains undetermined. It may be a read error: a sequence one base away is much more abundant.

TCRdb ran MiXCR on the reads and lists one entry per CDR3 protein. The table shows 250,000 or so distinct CDR3 sequences, with about 18% occurring only once. This receptor was taken from a human donor in good health (CMV status not recorded). Some clones in this sample may be carry-over from other donors' samples. The chain uses TRBV7-8 and TRBJ2-7; possible D gene TRBD1, 5 bases. The material sequenced was CD8+ T cells from PBMCs. The CDR3 here is CASSLRTRDEQYF. The CDR3 coding sequence is TGTGCCAGCAGCTTACGCACCAGGGACGAGCAGTACTTC. Based on the CDR3 plus reference TRBV7-8 and TRBJ2-7, the full variable domain is GAGVSQSPRYKVAKRGQDVALRCDPISGHVSLFWYQQALGQGPEFLTYFQNEAQLDKSGLPSDRFFAERPEGSVSTLKIQRTQQEDSAVYLCASSLRTRDEQYFGPGTRLTVT.